The clone carrying this T cell receptor beta chain was observed a single time. Here immunoSEQ multiplex PCR was the method, and the copy in TCRdb shows in-frame clones only, minus some. The sample has tens of thousands of clones; approximately 78% are singletons. The sample originates from a study of stem cell transplantation in POMP-related autoinflammatory disease. Losses at the gene ends were 0 bases for V and 1 base for J; bases not matched to a gene: 2. The CDR3 runs 16 residues. CDR1 is SGHNT and CDR2 is YYREEE in the germline V gene (reference sequence). This sample comprised CD4+ T cells from PBMCs, obtained before stem cell transplantation. This chain links TRBV5-4 with TRBJ2-5, with 11 nucleotides matching TRBD2. The sequence was collected from a human donor with POMP-related autoinflammation and immune dysregulation (PRAID). The CDR3 nucleotides read TGTGCCAGCAGCTTGGCCGGACTAGCGGGCCAAGAGACCCAGTACTTC. Protein sequence: CASSLAGLAGQETQYF.